These T cell receptor beta chains were read from a single sample in a study of blood T cells in healthy people across ages. TCRdb reprocessed the 5' RACE reads with MiXCR, giving one entry per CDR3 protein. The sample yields around 1,100,000 distinct CDR3 sequences, around two fifths seen once. Sequenced sample: blood. These receptors came from a man aged 18 to 29 in good health. CDR3s include the opening cysteine and the closing phenylalanine or tryptophan. The D gene is left open where the match is weak. Size is stated for part of the rows, as once, few or many counts, or as a class when the clone is expanded.

V: TRBV6-1; J: TRBJ1-5; D: -; size: -; DNA: TGTGCCAGCAGTGAACCTACGAGAGCCCTAGGGCAGCCCCAGCATTTT; CDR3: CASSEPTRALGQPQHF
V: TRBV5-5; J: TRBJ2-3; D: TRBD2; size: -; DNA: TGTGCCAGCAGCAATTTGGGTCTAGCGGGGGAGTCAGATACGCAGTATTTT; CDR3: CASSNLGLAGESDTQYF
V: TRBV29-1; J: TRBJ1-4; D: -; size: -; DNA: TGCAGCGCCCACGGGACGGATTCAACTAATGAAAAACTGTTTTTT; CDR3: CSAHGTDSTNEKLFF
V: TRBV20-1; J: TRBJ2-3; D: TRBD2; size: many; DNA: TGCAGTGCTCCTTTAGCGGGGGGCACAGATACGCAGTATTTT; CDR3: CSAPLAGGTDTQYF
V: TRBV5-1; J: TRBJ2-3; D: -; size: -; DNA: TGCGCCAGCAGCTTGGTGGCGGGGGCGCGCTTAGATACGCAGTATTTT; CDR3: CASSLVAGARLDTQYF
V: TRBV4-1; J: TRBJ1-2; D: TRBD1; size: -; DNA: TGCGCCAGCAGCCTAGTCAACAGGGGGTTTGACTATGGCTACACCTTC; CDR3: CASSLVNRGFDYGYTF
V: TRBV20-1; J: TRBJ2-5; D: -; size: many; DNA: TGCAGTGCTAGAGCCCCGGACGGGAAAGAGACCCAGTACTTC; CDR3: CSARAPDGKETQYF
V: TRBV27; J: TRBJ1-5; D: -; size: few; DNA: TGTGCCAGCAGTCCCATCGGGGGGACGGGCAATCAGCCCCAGCATTTT; CDR3: CASSPIGGTGNQPQHF
V: TRBV27; J: TRBJ2-1; D: TRBD1; size: -; DNA: TGTGCCAGCAGTACCCTCCTTGGACAGGCCAATTTCCATGAGCAGTTCTTC; CDR3: CASSTLLGQANFHEQFF
V: TRBV7-2; J: TRBJ1-5; D: -; size: few; DNA: TGTGCCAGCAGTTTTAATGGGTATAGCAATCAGCCCCAGCATTTT; CDR3: CASSFNGYSNQPQHF
V: TRBV29-1; J: TRBJ2-3; D: -; size: -; DNA: TGCAGCGTTGAGGCTAGGAGCACAGATACGCAGTATTTT; CDR3: CSVEARSTDTQYF
V: TRBV18; J: TRBJ2-7; D: TRBD1; size: many; DNA: TGTGCCAGCTCGACCGCCGTAGGGGGACAGGTATTCCTCTACGAGCAGTACTTC; CDR3: CASSTAVGGQVFLYEQYF
V: TRBV27; J: TRBJ2-2; D: -; size: -; DNA: TGTGCCAGCAGCCCGACCCGGCAGCTAGGGGAGCTGTTTTTT; CDR3: CASSPTRQLGELFF
V: TRBV7-2; J: TRBJ2-7; D: -; size: many; DNA: TGTGCCAGCAGCCCCTCGTGGGGAGAAACCTACGAGCAGTACTTC; CDR3: CASSPSWGETYEQYF
V: TRBV12-3/TRBV12-4; J: TRBJ1-1; D: TRBD1; size: -; DNA: TGTGCCAGCAGATCGGACAGGGAGAACACTGAAGCTTTCTTT; CDR3: CASRSDRENTEAFF
V: TRBV5-1; J: TRBJ1-5; D: -; size: -; DNA: TGCGCCAGCAGCCCGGAAGGGCGCTTGGGTCAGCCCCAGCATTTT; CDR3: CASSPEGRLGQPQHF
V: TRBV10-3; J: TRBJ2-5; D: -; size: few; DNA: TGTGCCATCAGTGAGACGGGGGTCCCAACACAAGAGACCCAGTACTTC; CDR3: CAISETGVPTQETQYF
V: TRBV2; J: TRBJ1-1; D: TRBD1; size: -; DNA: TGTGCCAGCAGTGAAGGGACAGGAGGGGTCACTGAAGCTTTCTTT; CDR3: CASSEGTGGVTEAFF
V: TRBV6-5; J: TRBJ2-3; D: TRBD2; size: -; DNA: TGTGCCAGCAGTTACTCGGGGACTAGCGGGGGGACACCAGTTAGCACAGATACGCAGTATTTT; CDR3: CASSYSGTSGGTPVSTDTQYF
V: TRBV20-1; J: TRBJ1-1; D: -; size: few; DNA: TGCAGTGCTCAACGAGAGACTGAATCCGAAGCTTTCTTT; CDR3: CSAQRETESEAFF
V: TRBV7-2; J: TRBJ1-4; D: -; size: -; DNA: TGTGCCAGCAGCTTCCCAACTAATGAAAAACTGTTTTTT; CDR3: CASSFPTNEKLFF
V: TRBV12-5; J: TRBJ2-3; D: TRBD2; size: few; DNA: TGTGCTAGTGGTCAGCGGACTAGCGGGGGGCATAGCACAGATACGCAGTATTTT; CDR3: CASGQRTSGGHSTDTQYF
V: TRBV20-1; J: TRBJ1-2; D: -; size: -; DNA: TGCAGTGCTCCCAATGACCCCAGCTACACCTTC; CDR3: CSAPNDPSYTF
V: TRBV6-5; J: TRBJ1-5; D: -; size: once; DNA: TGTGCCAGCAGCCCGACAGCGGATCAGCCCCAGCATTTT; CDR3: CASSPTADQPQHF
V: TRBV9; J: TRBJ2-5; D: -; size: few; DNA: TGTGCCAGCAGCCCACACAATGAGCAGTACTTC; CDR3: CASSPHNEQYF
V: TRBV14; J: TRBJ2-4; D: -; size: few; DNA: TGTGCCAGCAGCCAAGAGGAAAGACCACCCAAAAACATTCAGTACTTC; CDR3: CASSQEERPPKNIQYF
V: TRBV12-3/TRBV12-4; J: TRBJ1-2; D: -; size: -; DNA: TGTGCCAGCAGTTTAGAGGGTTTCAGTGGCTACACCTTC; CDR3: CASSLEGFSGYTF
V: TRBV30; J: TRBJ2-5; D: -; size: -; DNA: TGTGCCTGGAGTGTAGCCCCGGGGGCCAAGACCCAGTACTTC; CDR3: CAWSVAPGAKTQYF
V: TRBV12-3/TRBV12-4; J: TRBJ1-5; D: -; size: few; DNA: TGTGCCAGCAGTCCGGCAGGTCAGCCCCAGCATTTT; CDR3: CASSPAGQPQHF
V: TRBV7-2; J: TRBJ1-4; D: -; size: -; DNA: TGTGCCAGCAGCGTTAACATCGCTAATGAAAAACTGTTTTTT; CDR3: CASSVNIANEKLFF
V: TRBV13; J: TRBJ1-2; D: TRBD1; size: -; DNA: TGTGCCAGCAGCTTAGAAGGGGGCGGTGATGGCTACACCTTC; CDR3: CASSLEGGGDGYTF
V: TRBV9; J: TRBJ2-7; D: -; size: few; DNA: TGTGCCAGCAGCCCCTCAGCAAAAATCTACGAGCAGTACTTC; CDR3: CASSPSAKIYEQYF
V: TRBV12-5; J: TRBJ2-1; D: -; size: few; DNA: TGTGCTAGTGGTTTGGTACGGTCTAAAGCTAGGGCTAACAATGAGCAGTTCTTC; CDR3: CASGLVRSKARANNEQFF
V: TRBV6-2/TRBV6-3; J: TRBJ2-5; D: -; size: once; DNA: TGTGCCAGCAGTCCGAGACTAGGTATCTACAATGAGCAGTACTTC; CDR3: CASSPRLGIYNEQYF
V: TRBV10-3; J: TRBJ2-3; D: TRBD2; size: few; DNA: TGTGCCATCAGTGCCGGGGGGGCTTATACGCAGTATTTT; CDR3: CAISAGGAYTQYF
V: TRBV9; J: TRBJ2-1; D: -; size: few; DNA: TGTGCCAGCAGCTCCTTGGGTCCCCGCGGCCCCTACAATGAGCAGTTCTTC; CDR3: CASSSLGPRGPYNEQFF
V: TRBV5-8; J: TRBJ2-3; D: -; size: few; DNA: TGTGCCAGCAGCTTGGACGGGTCTATTAGTACAGATACGCAGTATTTT; CDR3: CASSLDGSISTDTQYF
V: TRBV3-1; J: TRBJ1-4; D: -; size: few; DNA: TGTGCCAGCAGCCAGAGGACCGGGGGTGGTGAAAAACTGTTTTTT; CDR3: CASSQRTGGGEKLFF
V: TRBV12-5; J: TRBJ1-1; D: TRBD1; size: few; DNA: TGTGCTAGTTACGCTGACAGGGGAGACACTGAAGCTTTCTTT; CDR3: CASYADRGDTEAFF
V: TRBV6-5; J: TRBJ2-1; D: -; size: many; DNA: TGTGCCAGCAGTTACTCCTGGGGTTACAATGAGCAGTTCTTC; CDR3: CASSYSWGYNEQFF
V: TRBV6-5; J: TRBJ2-3; D: TRBD1; size: -; DNA: TGTGCCAGCAGTAGTGGGACAGGGTGGGATATGGATACGCAGTATTTT; CDR3: CASSSGTGWDMDTQYF
V: TRBV7-2; J: TRBJ2-7; D: -; size: -; DNA: TGTGCCAGCAGCTTAGATCCCTCGGAGTACAATGAGCAGTACTTC; CDR3: CASSLDPSEYNEQYF
V: TRBV4-2; J: TRBJ1-3; D: -; size: -; DNA: TGTGCCAGCAGCCAAGATCAGGGGCGCTCTGGAAACACCATATATTTT; CDR3: CASSQDQGRSGNTIYF